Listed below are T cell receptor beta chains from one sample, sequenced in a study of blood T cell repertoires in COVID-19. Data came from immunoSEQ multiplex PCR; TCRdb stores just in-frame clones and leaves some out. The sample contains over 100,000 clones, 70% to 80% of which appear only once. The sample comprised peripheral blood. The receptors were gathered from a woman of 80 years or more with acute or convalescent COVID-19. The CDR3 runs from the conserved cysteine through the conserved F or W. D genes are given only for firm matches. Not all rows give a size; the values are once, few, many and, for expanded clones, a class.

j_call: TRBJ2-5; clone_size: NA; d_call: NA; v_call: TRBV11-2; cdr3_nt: TGTGCCAGCAGCTCACCCCGTCGCCGGGAGACCCAGTACTTC; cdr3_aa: CASSSPRRRETQYF
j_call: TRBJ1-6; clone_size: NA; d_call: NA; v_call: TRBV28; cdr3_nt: TGTGCCAGCAGTTTCGGCTATAATTCACCCCTCCACTTT; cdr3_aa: CASSFGYNSPLHF
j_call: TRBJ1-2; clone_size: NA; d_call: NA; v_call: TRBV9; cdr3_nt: TGTGCCAGCAGCGTAGAACAGGGCAACTATGGCTACACCTTC; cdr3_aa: CASSVEQGNYGYTF
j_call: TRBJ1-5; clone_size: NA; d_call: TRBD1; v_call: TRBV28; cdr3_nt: TGTGCCAGCAATGGGGGCAACAGGGGCGGTCAGCCCCAGCATTTT; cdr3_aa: CASNGGNRGGQPQHF
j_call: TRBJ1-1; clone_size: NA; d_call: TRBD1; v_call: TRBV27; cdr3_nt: TGTGCCAGCAGTTTAGGACCCGACAGGGGGCACACTGAAGCTTTCTTT; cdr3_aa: CASSLGPDRGHTEAFF
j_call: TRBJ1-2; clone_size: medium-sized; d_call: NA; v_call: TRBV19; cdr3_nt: TGTGCCAGTAACCCGGGTTCCTATGGCTACACCTTC; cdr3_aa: CASNPGSYGYTF
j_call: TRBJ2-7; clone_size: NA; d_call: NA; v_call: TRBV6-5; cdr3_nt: TGTGCCAGCAGTTACTCTGGCGGTTTTGAGCAGTACTTC; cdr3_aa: CASSYSGGFEQYF
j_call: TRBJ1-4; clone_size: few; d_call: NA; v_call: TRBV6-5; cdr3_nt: TGTGCCAGCAGTTACGACGGAACAGAGAATGAAAAACTGTTTTTT; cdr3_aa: CASSYDGTENEKLFF
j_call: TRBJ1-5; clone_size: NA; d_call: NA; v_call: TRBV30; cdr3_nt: TGTGCCTGGAGCCACAGGGCAGATCAGCCCCAGCATTTT; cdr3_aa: CAWSHRADQPQHF
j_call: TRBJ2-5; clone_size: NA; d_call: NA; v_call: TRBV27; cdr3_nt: TGTGCCAGCAGTTTAGGGCCCCAAGAGACCCAGTACTTC; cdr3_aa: CASSLGPQETQYF
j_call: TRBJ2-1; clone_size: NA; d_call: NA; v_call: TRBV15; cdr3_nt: TGTGCCACCAGCCCACGTGGGCCCTACAATGAGCAGTTCTTC; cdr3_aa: CATSPRGPYNEQFF
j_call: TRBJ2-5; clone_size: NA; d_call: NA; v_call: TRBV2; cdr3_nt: TGTGCCAGCAGCCGAGGGGGGGAAGAGACCCAGTACTTC; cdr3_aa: CASSRGGEETQYF
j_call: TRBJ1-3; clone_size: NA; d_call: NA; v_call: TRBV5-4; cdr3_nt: TGTGCCAGCAGCATAGGGAGGGGAGGAAACACCATATATTTT; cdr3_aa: CASSIGRGGNTIYF
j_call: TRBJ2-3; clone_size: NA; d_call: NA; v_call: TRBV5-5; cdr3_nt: TGTGCCAGCAGCTTGATTTGGTTCGAACAGGTCGGTCGTTTT; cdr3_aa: CASSLIWFEQVGRF
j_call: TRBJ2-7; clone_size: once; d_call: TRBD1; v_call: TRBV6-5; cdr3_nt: TGTGCCAGCACCCGGGACAGGGCTCCCTACGAGCAGTACTTC; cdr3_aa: CASTRDRAPYEQYF
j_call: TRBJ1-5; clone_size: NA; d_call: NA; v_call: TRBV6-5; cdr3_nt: TGTGCCAGCAGTTACTCGGCGGGGTTCAATCAGCCCCAGCATTTT; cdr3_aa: CASSYSAGFNQPQHF
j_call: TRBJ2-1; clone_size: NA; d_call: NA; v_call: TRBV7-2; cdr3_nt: TGTGCCAGCAGCTTCCACGGCTCCTACAATGAGCAGTTCTTC; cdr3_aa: CASSFHGSYNEQFF
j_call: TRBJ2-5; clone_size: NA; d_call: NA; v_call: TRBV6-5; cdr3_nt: TGTGCCAGCCGAAAAAGCGTACAAGAGACCCAGTACTTC; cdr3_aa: CASRKSVQETQYF
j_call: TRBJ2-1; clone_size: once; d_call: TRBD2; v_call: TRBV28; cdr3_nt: TGTGCCAGCAGCCGACCTTTAGCGGGAGCCAGGGAGCAGTTCTTC; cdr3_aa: CASSRPLAGAREQFF